This TCR beta chain was sequenced for a study of T cells after yellow fever vaccination. The overall study: Fractions low in cell number were prepared with SMART-Seq v4 Ultra Low Input.

The study, taken as a whole, reports: Contaminants from the bulk population, in the form of abundant clonotypes, could be found in FACS-sorted repertoires.

This clonotype showed up just a few times. Its specificity is not known. This CDR3 has 14 amino acids. Losses at the gene ends were 6 bases for V and 1 base for J; bases not matched to a gene: 5. Germline CDR1 reads SQVTM; CDR2 reads ANQGSEA. Template switching with 5'RACE generated the TCR cDNA and added a universal primer site and UMIs. TCRdb passed the 5' RACE reads through MiXCR, listing each CDR3 protein once. Of some 320,000 distinct CDR3 sequences in the sample, approximately 4% were seen once. The sequence was obtained from a man aged 18 to 29 who received the YFV17D yellow fever vaccine. Source: PBMCs, taken 5 days after the yellow fever booster vaccination. This chain uses TRBV29-1 with TRBJ2-5; 10 nucleotides agree with TRBD2. CDR3 in DNA: TGCAGCGTAGTTTGGACTAGCGGCCAAGAGACCCAGTACTTC. Translating it yields CSVVWTSGQETQYF.